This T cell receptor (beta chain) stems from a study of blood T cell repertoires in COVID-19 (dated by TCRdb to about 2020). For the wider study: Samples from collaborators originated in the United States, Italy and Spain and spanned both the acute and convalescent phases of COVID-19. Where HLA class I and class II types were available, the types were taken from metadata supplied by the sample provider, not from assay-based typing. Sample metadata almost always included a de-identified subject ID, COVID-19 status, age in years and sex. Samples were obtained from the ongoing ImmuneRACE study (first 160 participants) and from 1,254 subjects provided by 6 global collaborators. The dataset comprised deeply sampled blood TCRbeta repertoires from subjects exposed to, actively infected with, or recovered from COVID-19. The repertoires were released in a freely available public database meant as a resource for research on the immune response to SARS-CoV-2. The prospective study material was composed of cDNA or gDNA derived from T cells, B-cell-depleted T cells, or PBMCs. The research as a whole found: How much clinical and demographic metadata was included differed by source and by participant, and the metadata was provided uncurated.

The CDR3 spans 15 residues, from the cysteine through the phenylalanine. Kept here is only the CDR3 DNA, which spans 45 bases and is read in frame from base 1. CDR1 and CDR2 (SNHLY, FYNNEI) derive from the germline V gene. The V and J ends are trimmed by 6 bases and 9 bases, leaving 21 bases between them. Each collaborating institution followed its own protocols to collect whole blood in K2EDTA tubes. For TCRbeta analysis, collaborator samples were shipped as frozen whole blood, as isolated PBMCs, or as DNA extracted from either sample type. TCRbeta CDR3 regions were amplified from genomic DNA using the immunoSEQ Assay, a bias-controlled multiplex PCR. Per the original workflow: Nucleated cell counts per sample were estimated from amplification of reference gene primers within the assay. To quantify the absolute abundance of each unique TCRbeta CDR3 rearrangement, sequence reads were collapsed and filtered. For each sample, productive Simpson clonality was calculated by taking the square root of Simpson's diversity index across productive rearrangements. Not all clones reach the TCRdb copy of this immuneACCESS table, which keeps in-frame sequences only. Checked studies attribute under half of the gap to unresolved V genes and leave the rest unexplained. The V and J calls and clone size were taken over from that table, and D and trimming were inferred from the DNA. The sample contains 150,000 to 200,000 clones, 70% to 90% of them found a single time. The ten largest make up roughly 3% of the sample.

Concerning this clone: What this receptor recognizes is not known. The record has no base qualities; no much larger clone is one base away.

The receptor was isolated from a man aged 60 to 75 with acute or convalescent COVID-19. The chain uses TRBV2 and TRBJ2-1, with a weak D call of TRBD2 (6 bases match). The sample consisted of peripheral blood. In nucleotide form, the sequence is TGTGCCAGCAGCGAGGAGGGGCCCGTGGGGCGTGAGCAGTTCTTC. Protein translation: CASSEEGPVGREQFF.